Following are 20 T cell receptor beta chains from one sample sequenced in a study of blood T cell repertoires in COVID-19. Method: immunoSEQ multiplex PCR; TCRdb's copy keeps in-frame clones and lacks some. Here the sample spans under 350,000 clones, approximately 85% being singletons. The sequenced sample consisted of peripheral blood. The receptor set was obtained from a woman in her sixties or seventies with acute or convalescent COVID-19.

The chain carries TRBV29-1 and TRBJ2-7; 9 nucleotides agree with TRBD1. This CDR3 has 12 amino acids. The V and J ends lost 6 bases and 5 bases, in that order; junction bases with no gene match: 5. Germline CDR1 reads SQVTM; CDR2 reads ANQGSEA. This chain's CDR3 is CSVGRQGDEQYF. CDR3 DNA sequence: TGCAGCGTCGGGAGACAGGGGGACGAGCAGTACTTC.

The chain carries TRBV29-1 and TRBJ1-2; D ambiguous. The germline V gene encodes CDR1 SQVTM and CDR2 ANQGSEA. V shed 3 bases and J shed 8 bases, with 10 bases lying between them. This CDR3 spans 11 amino acids. CDR3 sequence: CSVESAGGYTF. CDR3 nucleotide sequence: TGCAGCGTTGAGAGCGCTGGAGGCTACACCTTC.

In its sample, this clone was seen once. This sequence joins TRBV9 and TRBJ2-5; 9 bases map to TRBD2. Germline V gene data show CDR1 as SGDLS and CDR2 as YYNGEE. With V trimmed by 0 bases and J by 0 bases, 9 bases remained unmatched. The CDR3 totals 18 residues. CDR3 loop: CASSVAGASGAYQETQYF. CDR3 nucleotides: TGTGCCAGCAGCGTAGCCGGAGCTAGCGGGGCGTACCAAGAGACCCAGTACTTC. Full variable domain (missing parts from reference TRBV9 and TRBJ2-5): DSGVTQTPKHLITATGQRVTLRCSPRSGDLSVYWYQQSLDQGLQFLIQYYNGEERAKGNILERFSAQQFPDLHSELNLSSLELGDSALYFCASSVAGASGAYQETQYFGPGTRLLVL.

The rearrangement links TRBV6-5 to TRBJ1-5; tentative D call: TRBD1 (6 bases). The V gene lost 6 bases and the J gene lost 2 bases, with 14 bases spanning the gap. This CDR3 contains 15 residues. CDR1 is MNHEY and CDR2 is SVGAGI in the germline V gene. DNA for the CDR3: TGTGCCAGCAGGATTACAGGGAGCGGCAATCAGCCCCAGCATTTT. Translated, it gives CASRITGSGNQPQHF.

This rearrangement joins TRBV6-5 to TRBJ1-5; the D is unclear. CDR3 size: 13 residues. Germline V gene lookup returns CDR1 MNHEY and CDR2 SVGAGI. The ends were cut back, 8 bases at V and 4 bases at J, with 12 bases in the middle. The CDR3 here is CASRRDGNQPQHF. The CDR3 DNA reads TGTGCCAGCCGGAGAGACGGGAATCAGCCCCAGCATTTT.

This clone was seen only once. The chain employs TRBV5-1 and TRBJ2-2; unclear D gene. CDR1 is SGHRS, CDR2 YFSETQ, per germline. Trimming removed 1 base from V and 1 base from J, with 5 bases in between. The CDR3 contains 14 residues. The CDR3 reads CASSLSGNTGELFF. In DNA form, the CDR3 reads TGCGCCAGCAGCTTGTCGGGGAACACCGGGGAGCTGTTTTTT.

The chain joins TRBV5-5 to TRBJ2-7; 9 positions match TRBD2. The length of the CDR3 is 14 residues. Losses at the gene ends were 5 bases for V and 9 bases for J; bases not matched to a gene: 12. Germline V gene lookup returns CDR1 SGHKS and CDR2 YYEKEE (reference sequence). This chain's CDR3 is CASSTSGGTFAQYF. CDR3 in DNA: TGTGCCAGCAGTACAAGCGGGGGGACCTTCGCGCAGTACTTC.

The chain joins TRBV5-4 to TRBJ2-3, with 7 bases lining up with TRBD2. Germline V CDR1 and CDR2: SGHNT, YYREEE (reference sequence). V shed 4 bases, J shed 4 bases, and the junction held 15 bases outside the gene matches. This CDR3 region has 17 residues. The CDR3 spells CASSLSGWGGGSDTQYF. The CDR3 region has the DNA TGTGCCAGCAGCCTTTCGGGTTGGGGGGGTGGTTCAGATACGCAGTATTTT.

The genes are TRBV7-9 and TRBJ2-2, with D perhaps TRBD2 (5 bases). The ends were cut back, 8 bases at V and 4 bases at J, with 11 bases in the middle. Germline V lookup: CDR1 SEHNR, CDR2 FQNEAQ (reference sequence). The CDR3 runs to 13 residues. The CDR3: CASGPGSTGELFF. The CDR3 DNA is TGTGCCAGCGGCCCGGGGAGCACCGGGGAGCTGTTTTTT.

Note on this clone: One end of the junction fails to match germline, which may point to a read error. The CDR3 sequence is CASSDTGNEVF. The DNA of the CDR3 is TGTGCCAGCAGTGATACGGGTAATGAGGTCTTC. The chain uses TRBV6-1 and TRBJ2-7; D uncertain. The CDR3 is made up of 11 amino acids. In germline, CDR1 is MNHNS, CDR2 SASEGT.

The chain employs TRBV19 and TRBJ2-3; the D gene is possibly TRBD1 (6 bases). The CDR3 is 14 residues long. Looked up from germline, CDR1 is LNHDA and CDR2 is SQIVND (reference sequence). V dropped 3 bases and J dropped 2 bases, with 9 bases sitting between them. The CDR3 loop reads CASSIYRATDTQYF. CDR3 coding DNA: TGTGCCAGTAGTATCTACAGGGCCACAGATACGCAGTATTTT.

This chain uses TRBV7-8 with TRBJ2-7, with a tentative D call TRBD1 (5 bases). CDR3 size: 14 residues. Germline assignment: CDR1 SGHVS and CDR2 FQNEAQ. The V gene lost 1 base and the J gene lost 3 bases, with 10 bases spanning the gap. The DNA of the CDR3 is TGTGCCAGCAGCTTAGGACAGAAGGACTACGAGCAGTACTTC. It translates to CASSLGQKDYEQYF.

The J gene is TRBJ1-4, the V gene TRBV6-5, with a tentative D call TRBD1 (5 bases). V lost 6 bases, J lost 7 bases, and 15 bases lay in between. The CDR3 has 14 residues. CDR1 and CDR2 from the germline V gene are MNHEY and SVGAGI. The DNA of the CDR3 is TGTGCCAGCAGCCAGACAGTCACTGTTGAAAAACTGTTTTTT. Its translation: CASSQTVTVEKLFF.

This chain connects TRBV2 to TRBJ1-3; TRBD1 might be the D (6 bases). There are 15 residues in the CDR3. Germline V gene data show CDR1 as SNHLY and CDR2 as FYNNEI. Trimming shortened V by 4 bases and J by 7 bases, and 17 bases separated the two germline ends. The CDR3 nucleotides are TGTGCCAGCAGTGGGACAGTGGGCGGTAGGAACACCATATATTTT. Its protein product is CASSGTVGGRNTIYF.

This chain joins TRBV2 and TRBJ2-3, with 7 bases fitting TRBD2. V shed 6 bases, J shed 1 base, and the junction held 13 bases outside the gene matches. Germline V CDR1 and CDR2: SNHLY, FYNNEI. The CDR3 totals 17 residues. CDR3 DNA: TGTGCCAGCAGCTCCAGGACTAGGGAAGACCGCACAGATACGCAGTATTTT. Encoded protein: CASSSRTREDRTDTQYF.

This chain links TRBV7-2 with TRBJ2-7, with 9 bases matching TRBD2. The J segment lost 7 bases and the V segment lost 5 bases, leaving 12 bases of the junction unmatched. This CDR3 has 15 amino acids. Looked up from germline, CDR1 is SGHTA and CDR2 is FQGNSA. In nucleotides, the CDR3 is TGTGCCAGCAGCCTCGGGGCGGGGGGGCCCATGGAGCAGTACTTC. It specifies CASSLGAGGPMEQYF. Looking up the rest from reference TRBV7-2 and TRBJ2-7 gives the full variable domain: GAGVSQSPSNKVTEKGKDVELRCDPISGHTALYWYRQSLGQGLEFLIYFQGNSAPDKSGLPSDRFSAERTGGSVSTLTIQRTQQEDSAVYLCASSLGAGGPMEQYFGPGTRLTVT.

The chain recombines TRBV27 with TRBJ1-6; possible D gene TRBD1, 5 bases. The CDR3 runs to 16 residues. Trimming left V 1 base short and J 10 bases short, with 17 bases between. Germline CDR1 and CDR2: MNHEY and SMNVEV (reference sequence). For the CDR3, the DNA is TGTGCCAGCAGTTTATTAGGCGCAGGGCCAGGGTCACCCCTCCACTTT. It specifies CASSLLGAGPGSPLHF.

The chain couples TRBV23-1 to TRBJ2-6, with D perhaps TRBD2 (6 bases). TRBV23-1 qualifies as an ORF whose function is uncertain. The CDR3 consists of 18 residues. V was cut by 4 bases and J by 0 bases, with 16 bases left in between. The CDR3 region has the DNA TGCGCCAGCAGTCCCGCCCAGCGGGTGGGCTCTGGGGCCAACGTCCTGACTTTC. The encoded protein is CASSPAQRVGSGANVLTF.

V and J are TRBV2 and TRBJ2-1; 12 nucleotides line up with TRBD1. The CDR3 covers 15 residues. The trim removed 6 bases at V and 8 bases at J, leaving 8 bases unmatched. Germline values: CDR1 SNHLY, CDR2 FYNNEI. CDR3 protein: CASRGGQGALYEQFF. In DNA, the CDR3 is TGTGCCAGCAGGGGGGGACAGGGGGCGTTGTATGAGCAGTTCTTC.

The chain joins TRBV5-6 to TRBJ2-3, with D tentatively TRBD1 (5 bases). There are 14 residues in the CDR3. The germline CDR1 and CDR2 sequences are SGHDT and YYEEEE. V lost 4 bases to trimming and J lost 4 bases, with 13 bases between them. CDR3 region: CASSRGLGADTQYF. The CDR3 DNA follows: TGTGCCAGCAGCAGGGGCCTCGGCGCAGATACGCAGTATTTT.